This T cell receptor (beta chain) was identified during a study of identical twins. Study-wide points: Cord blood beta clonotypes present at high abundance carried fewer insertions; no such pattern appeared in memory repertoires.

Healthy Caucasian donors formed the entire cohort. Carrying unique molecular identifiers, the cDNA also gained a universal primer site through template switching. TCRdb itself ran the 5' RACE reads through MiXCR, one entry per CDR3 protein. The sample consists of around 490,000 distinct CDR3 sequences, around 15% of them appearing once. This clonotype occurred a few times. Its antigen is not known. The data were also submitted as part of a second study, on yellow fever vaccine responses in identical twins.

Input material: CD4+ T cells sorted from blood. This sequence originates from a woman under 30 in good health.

The CDR3 is CASSVDILNEQFF. Written as DNA, the CDR3 is TGTGCCAGCAGCGTAGATATTTTGAATGAGCAGTTCTTC. V and J are TRBV9 and TRBJ2-1; D unresolved. V dropped 0 bases and J dropped 7 bases, with 8 bases sitting between them. This CDR3 is built from 13 residues. Germline lookup yields CDR1 SGDLS and CDR2 YYNGEE.